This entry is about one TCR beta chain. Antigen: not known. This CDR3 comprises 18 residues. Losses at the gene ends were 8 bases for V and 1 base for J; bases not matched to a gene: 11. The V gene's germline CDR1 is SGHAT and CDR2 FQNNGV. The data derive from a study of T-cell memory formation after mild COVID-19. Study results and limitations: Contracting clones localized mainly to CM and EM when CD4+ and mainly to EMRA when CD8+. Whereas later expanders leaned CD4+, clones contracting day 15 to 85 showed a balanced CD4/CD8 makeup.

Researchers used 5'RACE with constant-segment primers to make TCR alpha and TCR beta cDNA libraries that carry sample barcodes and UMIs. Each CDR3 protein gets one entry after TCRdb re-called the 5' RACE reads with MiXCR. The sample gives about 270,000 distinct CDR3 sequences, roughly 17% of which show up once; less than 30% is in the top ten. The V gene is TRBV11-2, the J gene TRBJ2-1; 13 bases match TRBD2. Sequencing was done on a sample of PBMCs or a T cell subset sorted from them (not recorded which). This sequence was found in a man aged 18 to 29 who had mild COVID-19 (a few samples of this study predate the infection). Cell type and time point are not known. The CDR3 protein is CASLTGLAGERSYNEQFF. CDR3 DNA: TGTGCCAGCCTGACCGGACTAGCGGGGGAGAGGTCCTACAATGAGCAGTTCTTC.